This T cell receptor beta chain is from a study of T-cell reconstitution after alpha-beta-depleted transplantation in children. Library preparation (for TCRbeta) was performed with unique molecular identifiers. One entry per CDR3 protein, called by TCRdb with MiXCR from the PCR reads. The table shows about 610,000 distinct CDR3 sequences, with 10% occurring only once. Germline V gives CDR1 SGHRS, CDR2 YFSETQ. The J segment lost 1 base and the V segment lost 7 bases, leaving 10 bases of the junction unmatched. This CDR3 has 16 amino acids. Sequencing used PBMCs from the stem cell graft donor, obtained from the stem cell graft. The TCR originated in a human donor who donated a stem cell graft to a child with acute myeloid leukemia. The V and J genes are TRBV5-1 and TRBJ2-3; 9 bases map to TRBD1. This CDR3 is CASAAGDREGTDTQYF. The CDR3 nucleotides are TGCGCCAGCGCCGCGGGGGACAGGGAGGGCACAGATACGCAGTATTTT.